The entry below describes one T cell receptor (beta chain). The record originates from a study of technical replicates of blood from a handful of donors. The CDR3 length is 13 residues. V dropped 3 bases and J dropped 1; count of bases not matched to a gene: 2. Germline V lookup: CDR1 SQVTM, CDR2 ANQGSEA. Using immunoSEQ multiplex PCR, the repertoire was profiled, and TCRdb retains in-frame clones only, with some absent. The sample lists roughly 70,000 clones, around nine tenths seen once, with roughly 0.37% in the top ten. The chain carries TRBV29-1 and TRBJ2-5, with 7 bases lining up with TRBD1. The clonotype originates from a human donor in good health. Specimen: T cells isolated from PBMCs. The CDR3 coding sequence is TGCAGCGTTGATAGACAGGGCCAAGAGACCCAGTACTTC. It yields the protein CSVDRQGQETQYF.